Reported below is one T cell receptor beta chain. The data originate from a study of blood T cell repertoires in COVID-19. About the research overall: The United States, Italy and Spain supplied acute and convalescent COVID-19 samples. PBMCs, B-cell-depleted T cells, or T cells provided the cDNA or gDNA that made up the material.

Original data processing: It was from reference gene primer amplification that nucleated cell counts were estimated. Sequencing was performed with immunoSEQ multiplex PCR; in TCRdb, only in-frame clones are kept and a portion is missing. V, J and clone size are those of that table, while D and trimming were read from the DNA. The sample carries 150,000 or so clones, around 78% recorded once. The sequence derives from a woman over 75 with active or convalescent COVID-19. The specimen was peripheral blood.

CDR3 sequence (DNA): TGTGCCAGCAGCCGGGGCACCCTAGACTCTGGAAACACCATATATTTT. This sequence encodes CASSRGTLDSGNTIYF. The V and J genes are TRBV14 and TRBJ1-3; a weak D match, TRBD1 (5 bases). The CDR3 extends over 16 amino acids. Looked up from germline, CDR1 is SGHDN and CDR2 is FVKESK. V was trimmed by 4 bases and J by 0 bases, leaving 13 bases between them.